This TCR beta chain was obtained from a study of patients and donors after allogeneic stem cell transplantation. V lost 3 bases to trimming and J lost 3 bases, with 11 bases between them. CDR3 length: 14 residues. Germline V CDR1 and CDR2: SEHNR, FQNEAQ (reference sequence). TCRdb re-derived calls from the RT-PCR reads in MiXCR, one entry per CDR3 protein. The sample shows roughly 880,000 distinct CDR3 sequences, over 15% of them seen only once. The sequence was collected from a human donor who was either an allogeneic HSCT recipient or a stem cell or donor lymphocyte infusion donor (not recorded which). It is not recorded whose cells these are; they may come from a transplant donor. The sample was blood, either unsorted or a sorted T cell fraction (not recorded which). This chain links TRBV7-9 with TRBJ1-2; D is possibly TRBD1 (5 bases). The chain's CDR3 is CASSFGAGDYGYTF. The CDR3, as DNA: TGTGCCAGCAGCTTTGGGGCGGGGGACTATGGCTACACCTTC.